These 5 T cell receptor beta chains were sequenced from one sample in a study of blood T cell repertoires in COVID-19. Sequencing was performed with immunoSEQ multiplex PCR; in TCRdb, only in-frame clones are kept and a portion is missing. The sample comprises around 56,000 clones, around 80% of which are singletons, and 6.5% to 8.5% rests with the top ten. The specimen was peripheral blood. These receptors originate from a man in his 60s with acute or convalescent COVID-19.

This chain joins TRBV27 and TRBJ1-1, with D possibly TRBD1 on 6 matching bases. The CDR3 runs 12 residues. The germline V gene encodes CDR1 MNHEY and CDR2 SMNVEV (reference sequence). V was pared by 7 bases and J by 11 bases, with 17 bases between. The CDR3 DNA reads TGTGCCAGCATCTCGACAGGCCTGAGGGCTTTCTTT. This gives the protein CASISTGLRAFF.

This chain joins TRBV19 and TRBJ1-5, with 7 bases that match TRBD1. The V and J ends lost 5 bases and 2 bases, in that order; junction bases with no gene match: 12. Per germline, CDR1 LNHDA and CDR2 SQIVND (reference sequence). The CDR3 extends over 17 amino acids. In DNA, the CDR3 is TGTGCCAGTAGTGACACACAGGGGCCGGTGGGCAATCAGCCCCAGCATTTT. Its protein is CASSDTQGPVGNQPQHF.

Remarks on this clone: Other DNA sequences within the sample encode an identical CDR3. The CDR3 sequence is CASSPPGGYGDGYTF. The CDR3 nucleotides are TGTGCCAGCAGCCCCCCGGGAGGGTATGGGGATGGCTACACCTTC. The chain uses TRBV5-6 and TRBJ1-2; D unresolved. Germline V gene sequence: CDR1 SGHDT, CDR2 YYEEEE. The CDR3 length is 15 residues. V lost 4 bases to trimming and J lost 6 bases, with 19 bases between them.

A word on this clone: A read error may produce the germline difference seen at one junction end. V and J are TRBV7-7 and TRBJ2-5; 7 bases line up with TRBD1. Germline V CDR1 and CDR2: SSHAT, FNYEAQ (reference sequence). CDR3 length equals 14 residues. Here the CDR3 reads CASRPQGPQETQYF. CDR3 bases: TGTGCTAGCAGGCCACAGGGGCCCCAAGAGACCCAGTACTTC.

J is TRBJ2-7 and V is TRBV25-1; TRBD2 aligns across 7 bases. The V gene end was trimmed by 0 bases and the J gene end by 2 bases; junction bases not matched to a gene: 1. This CDR3 is built from 14 residues. CDR1 MGHDK and CDR2 SYGVNS come from the germline V gene. CDR3 sequence reads: CASSEYRGAYEQYF. The CDR3 bases are TGTGCCAGCAGTGAATACCGGGGGGCCTACGAGCAGTACTTC.